One and the same sample provided the 11 T cell receptor beta chains below, sequenced in a study of cytomegalovirus exposure and HLA in healthy donors. It was with 60 Vbeta and 13 Jbeta primers that the PCR ran. Some clones are missing from TCRdb's copy, which holds only in-frame ones; the method was immunoSEQ multiplex PCR. Its table lists 93,000 or so clones. The material sequenced was PBMCs. The receptors stem from a man between 35 and 55 years old in good health and CMV-seronegative.

This chain joins TRBV7-9 and TRBJ1-6; 10 positions match TRBD1. Trimming cost V 3 bases and J 2 bases; bases outside gene matches: 10. In germline, CDR1 is SEHNR, CDR2 FQNEAQ (reference sequence). This CDR3 is built from 19 residues. The CDR3 DNA is TGTGCCAGCAGCTTCAGACCGGGACAGGGGCAGACCTATAATTCACCCCTCCACTTT. Its protein product is CASSFRPGQGQTYNSPLHF.

The chain has TRBV4-3 and TRBJ1-2; tentatively, D is TRBD1 (5 bases). The CDR3 sequence is 13 residues long. Trimming shortened V by 4 bases and J by 0 bases, and 6 bases separated the two germline ends. Germline values: CDR1 LGHNA, CDR2 YSLEER. In nucleotides, the CDR3 is TGCGCCAGCAGCCCGACAGCTAACTATGGCTACACCTTC. It yields the protein CASSPTANYGYTF.

The genes are TRBV5-1 and TRBJ2-2, with D perhaps TRBD1 (6 bases). This CDR3 is built from 16 residues. The germline CDR1 and CDR2 sequences are SGHRS and YFSETQ. The V end was cut by 5 bases, the J end by 1 base, with 15 bases between. The CDR3 region has the DNA TGCGCCAGCAGTTCCAGGGGTACCCTGAACACCGGGGAGCTGTTTTTT. Its protein is CASSSRGTLNTGELFF.

The rearrangement joins TRBV19 to TRBJ1-2; D possibly corresponds to TRBD1 (6 bases). The CDR3 consists of 13 residues. CDR1 and CDR2 (germline): LNHDA, SQIVND (reference sequence). V was pared by 2 bases and J by 8 bases, with 12 bases between. Written as DNA, the CDR3 is TGTGCCAGTAGTATAACAGGGTCCGGCGGCTACACCTTC. It codes for CASSITGSGGYTF.

The genes are TRBV19 and TRBJ1-5, with 11 bases identical to TRBD1. V lost 6 bases and J lost 6; bases outside the gene matches: 4. In germline, CDR1 is LNHDA, CDR2 SQIVND (reference sequence). The CDR3 loop spans 14 amino acids. CDR3 residues: CASSRTGGVQPQHF. CDR3 nucleotide sequence: TGTGCCAGTAGCAGGACAGGGGGCGTTCAGCCCCAGCATTTT.

This chain uses TRBV7-2 with TRBJ2-7, with 9 bases matching TRBD2. This CDR3 contains 13 residues. After removal of 5 bases from V and 6 bases from J, the junction contained 5 bases not matched to a gene. Looked up from germline, CDR1 is SGHTA and CDR2 is FQGNSA. The CDR3 nucleotides read TGTGCCAGCAGCATTAGCGGGGGATTCGAGCAGTACTTC. Amino acids: CASSISGGFEQYF. The whole variable domain, remainder taken from reference TRBV7-2 and TRBJ2-7, is GAGVSQSPSNKVTEKGKDVELRCDPISGHTALYWYRQSLGQGLEFLIYFQGNSAPDKSGLPSDRFSAERTGGSVSTLTIQRTQQEDSAVYLCASSISGGFEQYFGPGTRLTVT.

The rearrangement uses TRBV10-3 and TRBJ1-3; no reliable D call. The CDR3 spans 15 residues. Trimming stripped 6 bases from V and 3 bases from J, with 15 bases between. Germline V CDR1 and CDR2: ENHRY, SYGVKD. The CDR3 DNA is TGTGCCATCAGGCCCGGAGGACGCGATGGAAACACCATATATTTT. Protein sequence: CAIRPGGRDGNTIYF.

The chain uses TRBV7-2 and TRBJ2-7, with 7 positions matching TRBD1. Germline CDR1 reads SGHTA; CDR2 reads FQGNSA. The CDR3 sequence is 15 residues long. The J segment lost 4 bases and the V segment lost 1 base, leaving 7 bases of the junction unmatched. The CDR3 region is CASSLEWWDSYEQYF. CDR3 nucleotides: TGTGCCAGCAGCTTAGAGTGGTGGGACAGTTACGAGCAGTACTTC.

V is TRBV9 and J is TRBJ1-4, with 8 bases lining up with TRBD1. From germline, CDR1 is SGDLS and CDR2 YYNGEE. V trimming: 4 bases; J trimming: 8 bases; junction bases outside the gene matches: 7. The CDR3 contains 14 residues. Here the CDR3 reads CASSPTRQGEKLFF. CDR3 sequence (DNA): TGTGCCAGCAGCCCCACGCGACAGGGGGAAAAACTGTTTTTT.

This sequence joins TRBV6-5 and TRBJ2-1; TRBD1 is a possible D gene (6 bases). Germline V gene data show CDR1 as MNHEY and CDR2 as SVGAGI. Trimming removed 5 bases from V and 9 bases from J, with 20 bases in between. This CDR3 is built from 15 residues. CDR3 residues: CASSAGTSPSIEQFF. The CDR3 region has the DNA TGTGCCAGCAGTGCCGGGACATCCCCATCAATTGAGCAGTTCTTC.

The chain employs TRBV5-1 and TRBJ1-4; a possible D gene is TRBD1 (5 bases). CDR3 length equals 15 residues. Germline CDR1 SGHRS, CDR2 YFSETQ. Trimming removed 0 bases from V and 7 bases from J, with 13 bases in between. This CDR3 is CASSLEWGVSEKLFF. CDR3 nucleotide sequence: TGCGCCAGCAGCTTGGAATGGGGGGTTAGTGAAAAACTGTTTTTT.